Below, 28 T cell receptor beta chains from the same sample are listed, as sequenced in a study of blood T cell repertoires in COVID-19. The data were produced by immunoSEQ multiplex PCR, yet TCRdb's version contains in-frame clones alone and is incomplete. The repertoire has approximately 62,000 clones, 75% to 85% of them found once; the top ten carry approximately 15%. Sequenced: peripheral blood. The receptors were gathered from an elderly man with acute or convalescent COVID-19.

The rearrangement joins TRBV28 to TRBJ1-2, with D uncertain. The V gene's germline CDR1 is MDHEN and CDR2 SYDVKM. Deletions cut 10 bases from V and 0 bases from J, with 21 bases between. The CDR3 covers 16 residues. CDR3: CAIPLREALANYGYTF. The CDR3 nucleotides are TGTGCCATCCCTTTAAGGGAGGCCCTTGCTAACTATGGCTACACCTTC.

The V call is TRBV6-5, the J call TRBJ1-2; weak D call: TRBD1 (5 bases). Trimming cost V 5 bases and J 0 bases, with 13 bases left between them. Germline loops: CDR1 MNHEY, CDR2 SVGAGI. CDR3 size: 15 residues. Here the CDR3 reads CASSRRTQTNYGYTF. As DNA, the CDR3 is TGTGCCAGCAGTAGAAGGACACAAACTAACTATGGCTACACCTTC.

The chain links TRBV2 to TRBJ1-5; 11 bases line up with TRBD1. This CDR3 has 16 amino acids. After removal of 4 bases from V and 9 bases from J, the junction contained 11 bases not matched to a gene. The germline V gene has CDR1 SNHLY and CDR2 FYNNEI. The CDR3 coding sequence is TGTGCCAGCAGTGTGGCGATCGGGACAGGGGGTTTGCCCCAGCATTTT. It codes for CASSVAIGTGGLPQHF.

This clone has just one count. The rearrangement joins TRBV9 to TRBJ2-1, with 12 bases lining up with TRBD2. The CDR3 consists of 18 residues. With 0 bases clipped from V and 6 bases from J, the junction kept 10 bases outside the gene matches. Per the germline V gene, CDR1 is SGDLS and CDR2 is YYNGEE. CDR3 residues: CASSVGPNLAGGRNEQFF. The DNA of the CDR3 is TGTGCCAGCAGCGTAGGCCCTAATCTAGCGGGGGGGCGCAATGAGCAGTTCTTC.

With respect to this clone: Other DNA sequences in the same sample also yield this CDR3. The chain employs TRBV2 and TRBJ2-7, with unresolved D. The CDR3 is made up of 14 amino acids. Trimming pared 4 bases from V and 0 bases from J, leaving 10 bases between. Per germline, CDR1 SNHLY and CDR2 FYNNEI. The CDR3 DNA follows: TGTGCCAGCAGTGGCGGCAGCCTCTCCTACGAGCAGTACTTC. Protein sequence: CASSGGSLSYEQYF.

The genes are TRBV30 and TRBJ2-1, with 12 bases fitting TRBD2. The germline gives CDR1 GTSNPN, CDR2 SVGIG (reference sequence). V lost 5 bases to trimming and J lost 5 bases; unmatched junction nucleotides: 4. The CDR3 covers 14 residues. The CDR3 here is CAWDLAGGDNEQFF. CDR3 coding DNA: TGTGCCTGGGATCTAGCGGGGGGGGACAATGAGCAGTTCTTC.

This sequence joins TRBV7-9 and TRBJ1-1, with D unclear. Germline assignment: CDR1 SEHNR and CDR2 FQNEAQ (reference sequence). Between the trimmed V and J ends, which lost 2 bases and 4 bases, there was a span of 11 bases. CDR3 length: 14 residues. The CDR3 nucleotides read TGTGCCAGCAGCTTAATGGCTACGGGCACTGAAGCTTTCTTT. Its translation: CASSLMATGTEAFF.

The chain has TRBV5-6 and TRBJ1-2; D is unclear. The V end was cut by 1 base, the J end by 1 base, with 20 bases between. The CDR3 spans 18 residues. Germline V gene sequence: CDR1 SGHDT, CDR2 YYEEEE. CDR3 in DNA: TGTGCCAGCAGCTTGTATGCCCCCCCCAGGATCAATAACTATGGCTACACCTTC. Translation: CASSLYAPPRINNYGYTF.

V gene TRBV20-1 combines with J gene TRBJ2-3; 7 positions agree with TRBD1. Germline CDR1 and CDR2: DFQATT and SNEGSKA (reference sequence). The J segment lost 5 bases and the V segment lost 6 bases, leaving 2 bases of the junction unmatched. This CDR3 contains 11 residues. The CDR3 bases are TGCAGTGCAACAGGGGTAGATACGCAGTATTTT. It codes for CSATGVDTQYF.

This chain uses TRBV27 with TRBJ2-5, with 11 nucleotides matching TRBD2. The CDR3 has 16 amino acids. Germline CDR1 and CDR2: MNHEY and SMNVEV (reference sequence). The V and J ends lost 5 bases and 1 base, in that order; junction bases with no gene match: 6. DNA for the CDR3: TGTGCCAGCAGTCAATTAGCGGGGGGGTTCCAAGAGACCCAGTACTTC. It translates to CASSQLAGGFQETQYF.

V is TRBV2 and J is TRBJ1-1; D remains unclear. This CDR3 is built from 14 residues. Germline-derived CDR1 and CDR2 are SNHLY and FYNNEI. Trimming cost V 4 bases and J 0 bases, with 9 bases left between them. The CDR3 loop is CASSAQQMNTEAFF. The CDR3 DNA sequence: TGTGCCAGCAGTGCACAGCAAATGAACACTGAAGCTTTCTTT.

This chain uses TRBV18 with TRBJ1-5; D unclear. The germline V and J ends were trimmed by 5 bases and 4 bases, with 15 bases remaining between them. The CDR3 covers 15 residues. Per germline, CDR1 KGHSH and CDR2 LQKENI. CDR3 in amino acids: CASSSDSSRNQPQHF. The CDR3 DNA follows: TGTGCCAGCTCATCCGACTCGAGTAGGAATCAGCCCCAGCATTTT.

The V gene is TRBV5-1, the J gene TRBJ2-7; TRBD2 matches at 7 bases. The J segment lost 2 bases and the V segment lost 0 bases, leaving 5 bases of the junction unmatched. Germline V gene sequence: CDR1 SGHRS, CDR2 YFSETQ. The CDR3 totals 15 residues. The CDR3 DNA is TGCGCCAGCAGCTTGGACGGGACTACCGCCTACGAGCAGTACTTC. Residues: CASSLDGTTAYEQYF.

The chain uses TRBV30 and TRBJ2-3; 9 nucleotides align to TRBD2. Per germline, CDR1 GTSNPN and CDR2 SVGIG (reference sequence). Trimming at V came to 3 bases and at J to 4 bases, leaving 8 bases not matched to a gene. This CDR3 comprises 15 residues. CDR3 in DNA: TGTGCCTGGAGCCCCCTTCGCGGGGGGGCAGATACGCAGTATTTT. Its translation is CAWSPLRGGADTQYF.

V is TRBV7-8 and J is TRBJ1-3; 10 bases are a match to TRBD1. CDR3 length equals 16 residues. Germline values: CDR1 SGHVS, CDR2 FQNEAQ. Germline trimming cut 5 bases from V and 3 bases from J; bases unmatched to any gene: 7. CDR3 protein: CASSLRTGGVGNTIYF. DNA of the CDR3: TGTGCCAGCAGCCTCCGGACAGGGGGTGTTGGAAACACCATATATTTT.

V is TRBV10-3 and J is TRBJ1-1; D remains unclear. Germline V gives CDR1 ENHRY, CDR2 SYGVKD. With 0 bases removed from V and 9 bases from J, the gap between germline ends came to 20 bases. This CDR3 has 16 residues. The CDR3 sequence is CAISESPGRTALQAFF. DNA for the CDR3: TGTGCCATCAGTGAGTCCCCGGGGAGGACTGCACTTCAAGCTTTCTTT.

In nucleotides, the CDR3 is TGTGCCAGCAGTTACCGACAGGGTTTATCTGGAAACACCATATATTTT. The encoded protein is CASSYRQGLSGNTIYF. This rearrangement joins TRBV6-2 or TRBV6-3 to TRBJ1-3, with TRBD1 matching over 7 bases. The CDR3 runs to 16 residues. In germline, CDR1 is MNHEY, CDR2 SVGEGT. With 2 bases clipped from V and 1 base from J, the junction kept 5 bases outside the gene matches.

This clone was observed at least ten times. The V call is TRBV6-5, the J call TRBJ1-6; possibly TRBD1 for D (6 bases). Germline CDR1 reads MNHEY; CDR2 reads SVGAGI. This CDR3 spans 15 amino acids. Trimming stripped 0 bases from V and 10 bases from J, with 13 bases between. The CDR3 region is CASSYSNRVSSPLHF. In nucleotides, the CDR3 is TGTGCCAGCAGTTACTCGAACAGGGTCAGCTCACCCCTCCACTTT.

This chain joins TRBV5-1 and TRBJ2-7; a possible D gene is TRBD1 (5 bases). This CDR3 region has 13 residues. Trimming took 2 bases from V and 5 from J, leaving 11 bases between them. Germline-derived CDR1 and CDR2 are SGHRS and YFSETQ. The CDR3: CASSFNQGNEQYF. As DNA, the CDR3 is TGCGCCAGCAGCTTTAATCAGGGAAACGAGCAGTACTTC.

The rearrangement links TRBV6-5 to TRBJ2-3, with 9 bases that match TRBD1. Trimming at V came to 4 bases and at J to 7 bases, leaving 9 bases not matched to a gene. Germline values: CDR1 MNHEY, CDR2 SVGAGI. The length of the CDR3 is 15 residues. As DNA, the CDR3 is TGTGCCAGCAGTTTGGGTCAACAGGGGGCCTATACGCAGTATTTT. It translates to CASSLGQQGAYTQYF.

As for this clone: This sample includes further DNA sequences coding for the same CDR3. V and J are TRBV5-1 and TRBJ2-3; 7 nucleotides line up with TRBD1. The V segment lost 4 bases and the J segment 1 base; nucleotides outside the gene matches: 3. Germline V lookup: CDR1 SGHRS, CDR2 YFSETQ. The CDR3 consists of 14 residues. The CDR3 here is CASSPGQGTDTQYF. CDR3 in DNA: TGCGCCAGCAGCCCCGGACAGGGCACAGATACGCAGTATTTT.

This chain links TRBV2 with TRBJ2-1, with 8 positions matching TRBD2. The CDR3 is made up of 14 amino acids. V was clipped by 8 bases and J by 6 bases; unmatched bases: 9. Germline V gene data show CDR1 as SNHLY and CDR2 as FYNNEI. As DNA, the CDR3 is TGTGCCAGCTGTCGGACTAGCCCCTCCAATGAGCAGTTCTTC. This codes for CASCRTSPSNEQFF.

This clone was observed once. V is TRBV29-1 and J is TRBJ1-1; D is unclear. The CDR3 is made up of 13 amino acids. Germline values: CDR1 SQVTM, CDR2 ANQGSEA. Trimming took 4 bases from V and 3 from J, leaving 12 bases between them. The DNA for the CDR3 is TGCAGCGTTGTTAGCAATTTTGACACTGAAGCTTTCTTT. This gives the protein CSVVSNFDTEAFF.

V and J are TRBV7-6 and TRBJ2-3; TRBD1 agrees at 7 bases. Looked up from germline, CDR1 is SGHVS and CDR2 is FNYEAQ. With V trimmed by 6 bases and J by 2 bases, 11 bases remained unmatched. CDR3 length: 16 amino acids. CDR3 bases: TGTGCCAGCAGTCCGGGACAGCCTTATCTCACAGATACGCAGTATTTT. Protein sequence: CASSPGQPYLTDTQYF.

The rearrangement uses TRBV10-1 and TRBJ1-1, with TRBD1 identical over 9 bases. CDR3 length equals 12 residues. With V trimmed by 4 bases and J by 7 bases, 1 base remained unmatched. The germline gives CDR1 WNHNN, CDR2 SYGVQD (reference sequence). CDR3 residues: CASSADRGEAFF. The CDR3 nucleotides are TGCGCCAGCAGTGCGGACAGGGGTGAAGCTTTCTTT.

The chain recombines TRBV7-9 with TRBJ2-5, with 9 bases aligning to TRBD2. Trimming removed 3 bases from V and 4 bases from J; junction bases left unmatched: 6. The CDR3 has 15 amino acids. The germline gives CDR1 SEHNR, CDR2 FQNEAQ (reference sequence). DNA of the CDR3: TGTGCCAGCAGCTTGTATGGAGCGGGGGGAGAGACCCAGTACTTC. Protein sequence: CASSLYGAGGETQYF. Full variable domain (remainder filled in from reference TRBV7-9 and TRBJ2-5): DTGVSQNPRHKITKRGQNVTFRCDPISEHNRLYWYRQTLGQGPEFLTYFQNEAQLEKSRLLSDRFSAERPKGSFSTLEIQRTEQGDSAMYLCASSLYGAGGETQYFGPGTRLLVL.

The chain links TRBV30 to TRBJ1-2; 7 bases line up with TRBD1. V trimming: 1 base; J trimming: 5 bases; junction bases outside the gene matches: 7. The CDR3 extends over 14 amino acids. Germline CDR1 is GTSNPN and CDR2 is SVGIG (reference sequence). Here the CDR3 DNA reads TGTGCCTGGAGTGCCGGGACAGTGATTTATGGCTACACCTTC. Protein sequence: CAWSAGTVIYGYTF.

The CDR3 nucleotides read TGTGCCAGCAGCCCCCGACAGAGACCCGATTCACCCCTCCACTTT. Residues: CASSPRQRPDSPLHF. This chain joins TRBV9 and TRBJ1-6, with TRBD1 as a possible D gene (5 bases). CDR1 SGDLS and CDR2 YYNGEE come from the germline V gene. CDR3 size: 15 residues. Trimming stripped 4 bases from V and 8 bases from J, with 16 bases between.